This T cell receptor (beta chain) is from a study of blood T cell repertoires in COVID-19. Libraries were prepared by immunoSEQ multiplex PCR; TCRdb keeps only in-frame clonotypes and omits some of them. Here the sample spans some 130,000 clones, 60% to 80% being singletons. Germline lookup yields CDR1 SNHLY and CDR2 FYNNEI. J lost 2 bases, V lost 8 bases, and 3 bases had no gene match. The CDR3 is 15 residues long. The chain employs TRBV2 and TRBJ2-6; 10 bases fit TRBD1. Sequences were obtained from peripheral blood. The sequence came from a man aged 55 to 69 who had recovered from COVID-19. The CDR3 region is CASGTGVAGANVLTF. The CDR3 DNA follows: TGTGCCAGCGGGACAGGGGTCGCTGGGGCCAACGTCCTGACTTTC.